The clone carrying this T cell receptor (beta chain) was found many times. Its antigen is unknown. The sample is drawn from a study of T-cell reconstitution after alpha-beta-depleted transplantation in children. The study, taken as a whole, reports: The authors attributed T-cell counts and diversity one year after transplant mostly to newly produced T cells. Expanded clones from the graft, numbering several hundred, reportedly supplied alpha-beta T cells about two months after transplant. The study traced high day-60 TCRbeta diversity in some patients to surviving recipient T cells and thymic progenitors.

Unique molecular identifiers were incorporated when the TCRbeta library was constructed. Using its own MiXCR run on the PCR reads, TCRdb lists one record per CDR3 protein. In the table there are about 110,000 distinct CDR3 sequences, approximately 6.6% of which are singletons. Trimming removed 0 bases from V and 2 bases from J; junction bases left unmatched: 23. CDR1 and CDR2 from the germline V gene are LGHNT and FRNRAP. The CDR3 has 23 residues. V usage is TRBV12-5 and J usage is TRBJ2-1; 9 bases are shared with TRBD1. The receptor was isolated from a male patient between 2 and 10 years old who had a stem cell transplant for acute lymphoblastic leukemia, so the T cells may come from the graft donor. Here the sequenced sample was PBMCs, mostly from graft donor cells, taken 360 days after TCRalphabeta/CD19-depleted stem cell transplant. For the CDR3, the DNA is TGTGCTAGTGGTTTGGTACCAAAAGCCCATCGATTGGAACGGGACAGGGCCTACAATGAGCAGTTCTTC. It yields the protein CASGLVPKAHRLERDRAYNEQFF.